This entry lists 25 T cell receptor beta chains sequenced from one sample in a study of CD8+ T cells in alopecia areata. Once RNA had been extracted, it was reverse transcribed into cDNA to act as the sequencing template. Clones were sequenced by immunoSEQ multiplex PCR, and TCRdb holds only the in-frame ones, with some missing. This table has 180,000 or so clones, almost 65% appearing once. The specimen comprised CD4+ T cells sorted from blood, sampled at week 0. The receptors here all came from a human donor with alopecia areata.

To note about this clone: In the same sample, other DNA sequences code for this CDR3. This chain connects TRBV25-1 to TRBJ1-1; the match to TRBD1 covers 8 bases. This CDR3 spans 11 amino acids. CDR1 is MGHDK and CDR2 is SYGVNS in the germline V gene. The ends lost 7 bases at V and 8 bases at J; junction bases unmatched: 3. The CDR3 bases are TGTGCCAGCACCCGGACAGGGGAAGCTTTCTTT. This translates into CASTRTGEAFF.

The rearrangement joins TRBV5-7 to TRBJ1-1; 7 bases are shared with TRBD1. TRBV5-7 is classed as an ORF, of uncertain function. Trimming took 8 bases from V and 1 from J; bases not matched to a gene: 5. The CDR3 is made up of 13 amino acids. CDR3 nucleotide sequence: TGTGCCAGTCCGCACAGGGGGAACACTGAAGCTTTCTTT. It encodes CASPHRGNTEAFF.

The chain carries TRBV7-2 and TRBJ1-1; weak D call: TRBD1 (5 bases). The CDR3 runs 11 residues. V was pared by 3 bases and J by 11 bases, with 10 bases between. Germline V CDR1 and CDR2: SGHTA, FQGNSA. The CDR3 nucleotides read TGTGCCAGCAGCTTGCGACAGATTGCTTTCTTT. Translating it yields CASSLRQIAFF.

The rearrangement links TRBV4-3 to TRBJ1-6; D is possibly TRBD1 (5 bases). The CDR3 length is 15 residues. V lost 0 bases and J lost 8, with 11 bases in between. Germline lookup yields CDR1 LGHNA and CDR2 YSLEER. In DNA form, the CDR3 reads TGCGCCAGCAGCCAAGAAGGAGGGGTAGATTCACCCCTCCACTTT. Encoded protein: CASSQEGGVDSPLHF.

This clone was detected only a few times. The chain carries TRBV6-1 and TRBJ2-3; 8 nucleotides line up with TRBD2. CDR3 length: 14 residues. CDR1 is MNHNS, CDR2 SASEGT, per germline. V trimming: 5 bases; J trimming: 2 bases; junction bases outside the gene matches: 3. The CDR3 coding sequence is TGTGCCAGCAGTACTAGCGGATACACAGATACGCAGTATTTT. Translating gives CASSTSGYTDTQYF.

The chain carries TRBV7-2 and TRBJ2-3, with TRBD2 matching 8 bases. CDR3 length: 15 amino acids. CDR1 and CDR2 (germline): SGHTA, FQGNSA. Trimming took 2 bases from V and 4 from J; bases not matched to a gene: 5. The CDR3 coding sequence is TGTGCCAGCAGCTTACAGGCGGGGGGCCCAGATACGCAGTATTTT. This translates into CASSLQAGGPDTQYF.

There are a few counts of this clone. This rearrangement joins TRBV7-8 to TRBJ1-5; 8 bases align to TRBD1. The junction had 11 bases not matched to a gene; V was cut back by 4 bases and J by 9 bases. The CDR3 has 15 residues. Germline V lookup: CDR1 SGHVS, CDR2 FQNEAQ. CDR3 in DNA: TGTGCCAGCAGCTACTTGGAAGGACAGGGTCGGCCCCAGCATTTT. This translates into CASSYLEGQGRPQHF.

The genes are TRBV7-2 and TRBJ1-6; a weak D match, TRBD1 (6 bases). This CDR3 spans 16 amino acids. Trimming pared 6 bases from V and 8 bases from J, leaving 20 bases between. The germline V gene encodes CDR1 SGHTA and CDR2 FQGNSA. The CDR3 nucleotides read TGTGCCAGCAGTCGCACAGGGTTAGGTGTTGATTCACCCCTCCACTTT. This translates into CASSRTGLGVDSPLHF.

This clone was recorded only once. The chain is built from TRBV2 and TRBJ1-5; D call uncertain. The CDR3 runs 14 residues. Germline loops: CDR1 SNHLY, CDR2 FYNNEI. V was cut by 1 base and J by 5 bases, with 9 bases left in between. This CDR3 is CASSEDDVDQPQHF. The CDR3 region has the DNA TGTGCCAGCAGTGAAGATGACGTGGATCAGCCCCAGCATTTT.

This clone was found a few times. V gene TRBV29-1 combines with J gene TRBJ2-3, with unresolved D. V dropped 4 bases and J dropped 10 bases, with 12 bases sitting between them. The germline CDR1 and CDR2 sequences are SQVTM and ANQGSEA. The CDR3 is made up of 11 amino acids. The CDR3 coding sequence is TGCAGCGTTGCAAGTGACTTGCCGCAGTATTTT. It is translated as CSVASDLPQYF.

This clone was found a few times. The rearrangement uses TRBV14 and TRBJ2-7; 11 bases are a match to TRBD2. The CDR3 length is 15 residues. Trimming removed 4 bases from V and 3 bases from J; junction bases left unmatched: 5. Germline CDR1 reads SGHDN; CDR2 reads FVKESK. The chain's CDR3 is CASSRLLAGDYEQYF. CDR3 bases: TGTGCCAGCAGCCGCCTACTAGCGGGGGACTACGAGCAGTACTTC. Supplemented by reference TRBV14 and TRBJ2-7, the full variable domain reads EAGVTQFPSHSVIEKGQTVTLRCDPISGHDNLYWYRRVMGKEIKFLLHFVKESKQDESGMPNNRFLAERTGGTYSTLKVQPAELEDSGVYFCASSRLLAGDYEQYFGPGTRLTVT.

This clone was recorded only once. The chain recombines TRBV30 with TRBJ2-3; TRBD1 might be the D (6 bases). Trimming removed 0 bases at V and 3 bases at J, with 10 bases between. CDR3 length: 14 residues. The germline V gene encodes CDR1 GTSNPN and CDR2 SVGIG (reference sequence). CDR3 loop: CAWSVGGRTDTQYF. CDR3 DNA: TGTGCCTGGAGTGTTGGGGGCCGGACAGATACGCAGTATTTT.

In regard to this clone: Other nucleotide sequences from this sample produce the same CDR3. The rearrangement links TRBV29-1 to TRBJ1-1; D remains ambiguous. This CDR3 has 12 residues. V was clipped by 3 bases and J by 0 bases, with 5 bases between them. Looked up from germline, CDR1 is SQVTM and CDR2 is ANQGSEA. The CDR3 coding sequence is TGCAGCGTTGACAGAATGAACACTGAAGCTTTCTTT. This codes for CSVDRMNTEAFF.

The chain has TRBV2 and TRBJ2-1; a possible D gene is TRBD1 (6 bases). Trimming cost V 6 bases and J 4 bases, with 10 bases left between them. CDR1 and CDR2 (germline): SNHLY, FYNNEI. This CDR3 comprises 13 residues. Here the CDR3 reads CASSPGQYNEQFF. CDR3 coding DNA: TGTGCCAGCAGCCCAGGACAGTACAATGAGCAGTTCTTC.

The chain joins TRBV18 to TRBJ1-6, with 9 bases lining up with TRBD1. The junction had 7 bases not matched to a gene; V was cut back by 2 bases and J by 11 bases. The CDR3 loop spans 15 amino acids. Germline CDR1 and CDR2: KGHSH and LQKENI. This chain's CDR3 is CASSPTGTGIAPLHF. The DNA for the CDR3 is TGTGCCAGCTCACCAACCGGGACAGGGATTGCACCCCTCCACTTT.

The chain links TRBV30 to TRBJ1-1; no definite D call. V dropped 7 bases and J dropped 1 base, with 10 bases sitting between them. Looked up from germline, CDR1 is GTSNPN and CDR2 is SVGIG (reference sequence). This CDR3 region has 12 residues. The CDR3 coding sequence is TGTGCCTACGGGCTTCCGAACACTGAAGCTTTCTTT. Translating it yields CAYGLPNTEAFF.

The count of this clone is one. The chain employs TRBV7-2 and TRBJ2-7, with D possibly matching TRBD1 (5 bases). The V and J ends lost 0 bases and 2 bases respectively, with 11 bases between them. Germline-derived CDR1 and CDR2 are SGHTA and FQGNSA. The length of the CDR3 is 15 residues. Here the CDR3 DNA reads TGTGCCAGCAGCTTAGCGTCGACAGCCACCTACGAGCAGTACTTC. Translating gives CASSLASTATYEQYF.

The chain has TRBV29-1 and TRBJ2-7, with TRBD1 as a possible D gene (5 bases). CDR1 SQVTM and CDR2 ANQGSEA come from the germline V gene. Trimming left V 4 bases short and J 4 bases short, with 17 bases between. This CDR3 is built from 14 residues. CDR3 bases: TGCAGCGTTGCCTCGGCAGGGTCAGTATACGAGCAGTACTTC. Encoded protein: CSVASAGSVYEQYF.

This clone showed up many times. The chain joins TRBV4-3 to TRBJ1-1; 11 bases are a match to TRBD1. CDR1 and CDR2 from the germline V gene are LGHNA and YSLEER. This CDR3 contains 14 residues. The trim removed 3 bases at V and 8 bases at J, leaving 5 bases unmatched. The CDR3 loop reads CASSQMGTGGEAFF. CDR3 sequence (DNA): TGCGCCAGCAGCCAGATGGGGACAGGGGGAGAAGCTTTCTTT.

The chain couples TRBV15 to TRBJ1-1; no clear D gene. Germline loops: CDR1 LNHNV, CDR2 YYDKDF (reference sequence). V was clipped by 5 bases and J by 1 base, with 8 bases between them. The CDR3 has 13 amino acids. This chain's CDR3 is CATSAGRNTEAFF. DNA of the CDR3: TGTGCCACCAGCGCGGGGAGGAACACTGAAGCTTTCTTT.

This clone was seen a few times. V gene TRBV15 combines with J gene TRBJ1-5; D is unresolved. Trimming stripped 5 bases from V and 6 bases from J, with 20 bases between. CDR3 size: 16 residues. The germline CDR1 and CDR2 sequences are LNHNV and YYDKDF (reference sequence). The CDR3 DNA reads as TGTGCCACCAGCGTGGGGTTGGTCGTAGGACGTCAGCCCCAGCATTTT. This sequence encodes CATSVGLVVGRQPQHF.

This clone has a handful of counts. The rearrangement uses TRBV5-1 and TRBJ2-2; D is unresolved. With 0 bases removed from V and 6 bases from J, the gap between germline ends came to 12 bases. The V gene's germline CDR1 is SGHRS and CDR2 YFSETQ. This CDR3 is 15 amino acids long. CDR3 DNA sequence: TGCGCCAGCAGCTTGGGCGATGCAGGCCCCGGGGAGCTGTTTTTT. Its translation: CASSLGDAGPGELFF.

The chain combines TRBV9 with TRBJ1-2, with D possibly TRBD1 on 5 matching bases. The CDR3 sequence is 14 residues long. CDR1 and CDR2 (germline): SGDLS, YYNGEE. Trimming cost V 0 bases and J 10 bases, with 16 bases left between them. CDR3 loop: CASSVDEGSKVYTF. CDR3 DNA sequence: TGTGCCAGCAGCGTAGATGAGGGGTCTAAAGTCTACACCTTC.

The chain employs TRBV9 and TRBJ1-1; TRBD1 is a possible D gene (5 bases). Germline CDR1 reads SGDLS; CDR2 reads YYNGEE. Trimming took 0 bases from V and 1 from J, leaving 10 bases between them. There are 15 residues in the CDR3. The CDR3 nucleotides read TGTGCCAGCAGCGTAGGACAGCGAACGAACACTGAAGCTTTCTTT. Its translation is CASSVGQRTNTEAFF.

This sequence joins TRBV25-1 and TRBJ1-1, with 7 bases fitting TRBD1. The V segment lost 7 bases and the J segment 1 base; nucleotides outside the gene matches: 12. CDR1 is MGHDK, CDR2 SYGVNS, per germline. The CDR3 totals 16 residues. The CDR3 protein is CASTSRRGQPNTEAFF. The CDR3 nucleotides read TGTGCCAGCACCTCAAGGAGGGGACAGCCGAACACTGAAGCTTTCTTT.